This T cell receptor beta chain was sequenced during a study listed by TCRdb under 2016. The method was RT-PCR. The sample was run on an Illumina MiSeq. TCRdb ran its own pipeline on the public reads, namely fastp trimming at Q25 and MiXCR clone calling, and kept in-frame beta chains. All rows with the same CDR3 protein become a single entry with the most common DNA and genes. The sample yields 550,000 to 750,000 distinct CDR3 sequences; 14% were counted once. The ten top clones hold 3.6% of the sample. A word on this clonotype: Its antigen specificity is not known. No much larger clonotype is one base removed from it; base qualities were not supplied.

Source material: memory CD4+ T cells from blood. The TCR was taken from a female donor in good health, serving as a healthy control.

Read as DNA, the sequence is TGTGCCAGCAGTTCGTTGACTAGCCTGTGGTTCTTC. This codes for CASSSLTSLWFF. In this chain, TRBV28 is recombined with TRBJ2-1, with TRBD2 identical over 7 junction bases. Germline trimming: 4 bases from V, 15 bases from J; junction bases outside gene matches: 9. Reading the germline V gene gives CDR1 MDHEN and CDR2 SYDVKM. The CDR3 contains 12 residues, cysteine and phenylalanine counted. CDR3 DNA is the only sequence kept; it has 36 bases, read in frame from the first base. With all but the CDR3 taken from the reference TRBV28 and TRBJ2-1 genes, the full variable domain is: DVKVTQSSRYLVKRTGEKVFLECVQDMDHENMFWYRQDPGLGLRLIYFSYDVKMKEKGDIPEGYSVSREKKERFSLILESASTNQTSMYLCASSSLTSLWFFGPGTRLTVL.